What follows are 18 T cell receptor beta chains derived from one specimen sequenced in a study of siplizumab effects on memory and regulatory T cells. TCRdb's table, derived via immunoSEQ multiplex PCR, lists solely in-frame clones and lacks some. The sample contains 60,000 to 80,000 clones, approximately 82% of which appear only once. Sequences were obtained from memory CD4+ T cells sorted from blood. The receptors were sampled from a human donor in good health.

The genes are TRBV4-1 and TRBJ1-1; 10 bases align to TRBD1. The CDR3 loop spans 17 amino acids. J gave up 0 bases and V 2 bases, and 6 bases lay outside the gene matches. Germline CDR1 reads MGHRA; CDR2 reads YSYEKL. The CDR3 loop reads CASSQPLTGGLNTEAFF. Here the CDR3 DNA reads TGCGCCAGCAGCCAACCGTTGACAGGGGGCCTGAACACTGAAGCTTTCTTT.

The V call is TRBV5-6, the J call TRBJ2-5; possible D gene TRBD2, 5 bases. This CDR3 contains 16 residues. Germline loops: CDR1 SGHDT, CDR2 YYEEEE. The V end lost 4 bases, the J end lost 0 bases, and 16 bases lay between the germline ends. The CDR3 coding sequence is TGTGCCAGCAGCCCCGGGGTAGCGTCGTACCAAGAGACCCAGTACTTC. Its protein is CASSPGVASYQETQYF.

The chain recombines TRBV5-1 with TRBJ2-7; a weak D match, TRBD1 (6 bases). V lost 0 bases to trimming and J lost 7 bases, with 14 bases between them. The V gene's germline CDR1 is SGHRS and CDR2 YFSETQ. The CDR3 length is 14 residues. The CDR3 region is CASSLVGRGGEQYF. The CDR3 region has the DNA TGCGCCAGCAGCTTGGTGGGCAGGGGCGGGGAGCAGTACTTC. Full variable domain (outside the CDR3, taken from reference TRBV5-1 and TRBJ2-7): KAGVTQTPRYLIKTRGQQVTLSCSPISGHRSVSWYQQTPGQGLQFLFEYFSETQRNKGNFPGRFSGRQFSNSRSEMNVSTLELGDSALYLCASSLVGRGGEQYFGPGTRLTVT.

This clone was found a few times. The chain recombines TRBV7-6 with TRBJ2-3; D may be TRBD1 (6 bases). This CDR3 region has 16 residues. In germline, CDR1 is SGHVS, CDR2 FNYEAQ. V lost 5 bases to trimming and J lost 4 bases, with 19 bases between them. The CDR3 DNA is TGTGCCAGCAGCCACCGGGTCCTATCAGGGGCAGATACGCAGTATTTT. It yields the protein CASSHRVLSGADTQYF.

V usage is TRBV19 and J usage is TRBJ2-3; D is possibly TRBD1 (5 bases). With 3 bases removed from V and 2 bases from J, the gap between germline ends came to 12 bases. CDR3 length equals 15 residues. Germline assignment: CDR1 LNHDA and CDR2 SQIVND (reference sequence). The CDR3 sequence: CASSIGRASTDTQYF. CDR3 DNA sequence: TGTGCCAGTAGTATCGGCAGGGCCTCCACAGATACGCAGTATTTT.

This clone was seen a few times. The chain recombines TRBV18 with TRBJ1-6; D not resolved. The germline gives CDR1 KGHSH, CDR2 LQKENI. CDR3 length: 16 amino acids. The V end was cut by 0 bases, the J end by 5 bases, with 11 bases between. The CDR3 here is CASSPPSQAHNSPLHF. In nucleotides, the CDR3 is TGTGCCAGCTCACCACCAAGTCAGGCCCATAATTCACCCCTCCACTTT.

The chain links TRBV28 to TRBJ1-4; no clear D. This CDR3 contains 13 residues. CDR1 and CDR2 (germline): MDHEN, SYDVKM. With 4 bases removed from V and 8 bases from J, the gap between germline ends came to 11 bases. CDR3 DNA sequence: TGTGCCAGCAGTTCTAGCCGTAAGGAAAAACTGTTTTTT. Translation: CASSSSRKEKLFF. Filled out from reference TRBV28 and TRBJ1-4, the complete variable domain reads DVKVTQSSRYLVKRTGEKVFLECVQDMDHENMFWYRQDPGLGLRLIYFSYDVKMKEKGDIPEGYSVSREKKERFSLILESASTNQTSMYLCASSSSRKEKLFFGSGTQLSVL.

V gene TRBV2 combines with J gene TRBJ1-1, with D uncertain. Germline lookup yields CDR1 SNHLY and CDR2 FYNNEI. CDR3 length: 13 amino acids. Trimming removed 5 bases from V and 3 bases from J, with 10 bases in between. Here the CDR3 reads CASSRGEDTEAFF. CDR3 in DNA: TGTGCCAGCAGTCGGGGAGAGGACACTGAAGCTTTCTTT.

This clone occurred once. This chain connects TRBV7-8 to TRBJ2-3, with D possibly TRBD2 on 6 matching bases. The germline V gene encodes CDR1 SGHVS and CDR2 FQNEAQ. Trimming shortened V by 3 bases and J by 2 bases, and 9 bases separated the two germline ends. The CDR3 runs to 14 residues. Here the CDR3 reads CASSLGGDTDTQYF. The CDR3 coding sequence is TGTGCCAGCAGCTTGGGGGGAGACACAGATACGCAGTATTTT. The variable domain in full, with the rest retrieved from reference TRBV7-8 and TRBJ2-3, is GAGVSQSPRYKVAKRGQDVALRCDPISGHVSLFWYQQALGQGPEFLTYFQNEAQLDKSGLPSDRFFAERPEGSVSTLKIQRTQQEDSAVYLCASSLGGDTDTQYFGPGTRLTVL.

The genes are TRBV6-1 and TRBJ1-5; D ambiguous. Germline values: CDR1 MNHNS, CDR2 SASEGT. The CDR3 totals 13 residues. With 6 bases removed from V and 4 bases from J, the gap between germline ends came to 10 bases. The CDR3 DNA is TGTGCCAGCAGCGCAGTTGATAATCAGCCCCAGCATTTT. This encodes CASSAVDNQPQHF.

In its sample, this clone was seen once. The chain carries TRBV11-3 and TRBJ2-2; a possible D gene is TRBD1 (6 bases). V lost 4 bases and J 5 bases, leaving 17 bases between the germline ends. Germline CDR1 SGHNT, CDR2 YENEEA. The CDR3 is made up of 16 amino acids. CDR3 nucleotides: TGTGCCAGCAGCTCCAGGACAGTTGGAGGAACCGGGGAGCTGTTTTTT. Translated, it gives CASSSRTVGGTGELFF.

The rearrangement links TRBV25-1 to TRBJ1-1; possible D gene TRBD1, 6 bases. Germline CDR1 is MGHDK and CDR2 is SYGVNS. This CDR3 is built from 16 residues. V was clipped by 2 bases and J by 3 bases, with 16 bases between them. CDR3 bases: TGTGCCAGCAGTGAAAGAAGGGCAGGGGATCACACTGAAGCTTTCTTT. Translating gives CASSERRAGDHTEAFF.

The J gene is TRBJ2-7, the V gene TRBV5-1, with no clear D. CDR1 SGHRS and CDR2 YFSETQ come from the germline V gene. The CDR3 is made up of 14 amino acids. Trimming pared 0 bases from V and 7 bases from J, leaving 14 bases between. The CDR3 DNA reads TGCGCCAGCAGCTTGGGGCTAGATTTGGAAGAGCAGTACTTC. It is translated as CASSLGLDLEEQYF.

The chain combines TRBV19 with TRBJ2-1; 8 bases agree with TRBD2. The germline gives CDR1 LNHDA, CDR2 SQIVND (reference sequence). Unmatched junction bases numbered 3, after V lost 5 bases and J lost 0 bases. The CDR3 consists of 15 residues. This chain's CDR3 is CASSRTSFSYNEQFF. The CDR3 nucleotides read TGTGCCAGTAGTCGGACTAGCTTCTCCTACAATGAGCAGTTCTTC.

This chain uses TRBV19 with TRBJ1-1; D remains ambiguous. The germline V gene encodes CDR1 LNHDA and CDR2 SQIVND (reference sequence). CDR3 length: 15 amino acids. Trimming took 9 bases from V and 3 from J, leaving 20 bases between them. The CDR3 region is CASSTRIRAHTEAFF. The CDR3, as DNA: TGTGCCAGCAGCACCAGGATTAGGGCACACACTGAAGCTTTCTTT.

This chain uses TRBV5-4 with TRBJ2-7, with D possibly matching TRBD2 (5 bases). The CDR3 is 13 amino acids. Trimming shortened V by 4 bases and J by 1 base, and 9 bases separated the two germline ends. Per germline, CDR1 SGHNT and CDR2 YYREEE (reference sequence). CDR3: CASSPGLSYEQYF. DNA of the CDR3: TGTGCCAGCAGCCCAGGACTTTCCTACGAGCAGTACTTC.

The table lists this clone with a few counts. The V and J genes are TRBV11-2 and TRBJ2-5, with 7 bases aligning to TRBD2. The CDR3 covers 14 residues. Germline values: CDR1 SGHAT, CDR2 FQNNGV. The V gene end was trimmed by 5 bases and the J gene end by 5 bases; junction bases not matched to a gene: 8. CDR3 sequence reads: CASSRGLVGETQYF. As DNA, the CDR3 is TGTGCCAGCAGCCGTGGACTAGTGGGCGAGACCCAGTACTTC.

This clone has just a few counts. This chain joins TRBV6-5 and TRBJ1-2; no definite D call. The germline V and J ends were trimmed by 4 bases and 7 bases, with 13 bases remaining between them. The germline gives CDR1 MNHEY, CDR2 SVGAGI. The CDR3 has 13 amino acids. DNA for the CDR3: TGTGCCAGCAGTTTCGGGGAGGGCGGTGGCTACACCTTC. Encoded protein: CASSFGEGGGYTF.